This T cell receptor beta chain is drawn from a study of blood T cell repertoires in COVID-19. In the study's own analysis: Using reference gene primer amplification, nucleated cell counts were estimated. Using immunoSEQ multiplex PCR, the repertoire was profiled, and TCRdb retains in-frame clones only, with some absent. Clonal size and the V and J genes are those of that table, whereas D and trimming came from the DNA. Found here are tens of thousands of clones, about four fifths of them singletons; the top ten hold just over 35%. CDR3 length: 14 residues. V gave up 4 bases and J gave up 7 bases; unmatched junction bases: 4. The germline V gene has CDR1 SGHAT and CDR2 FQNNGV.

Material for sequencing was peripheral blood. The chain is built from TRBV11-2 and TRBJ1-4; 9 nucleotides match TRBD1. The TCR originated in a man older than 75 with acute or convalescent COVID-19. CDR3 sequence (DNA): TGTGCCAGCAGCTCACAGGGGGCGAGTGAAAAACTGTTTTTT. Translation gives CASSSQGASEKLFF. Full variable domain (missing parts from reference TRBV11-2 and TRBJ1-4): EAGVAQSPRYKIIEKRQSVAFWCNPISGHATLYWYQQILGQGPKLLIQFQNNGVVDDSQLPKDRFSAERLKGVDSTLKIQPAKLEDSAVYLCASSSQGASEKLFFGSGTQLSVL.